The 27 T cell receptor beta chains reported below all come from one sample, sequenced in a study of molecular identifiers for immune sequencing clone quantification. Each CDR3 protein is one row after TCRdb ran MiXCR on the PCR reads. The top ten hold approximately 0.78% of the sample, which has roughly 93,000 distinct CDR3 sequences, around 25% seen once. Sequencing used naive CD8+ T cells from blood, with Jurkat cell RNA spiked in. Subset given: FACS-sorted CD8+CD4-CCR7+CD45RA+ naive T cells. Source of these receptors: a human donor in good health. Some libraries in this study had Jurkat cell RNA spiked in.

V usage is TRBV13 and J usage is TRBJ1-3; no definite D call. Germline values: CDR1 PRHDT, CDR2 FYEKMQ (reference sequence). This CDR3 comprises 15 residues. The V end was cut by 5 bases, the J end by 1 base, with 12 bases between. CDR3: CASSLRTGSGNTIYF. The DNA for the CDR3 is TGTGCCAGCAGCCTACGTACGGGGTCTGGAAACACCATATATTTT.

In regard to this clonotype: A much larger clone lies a single base off, so this may be a read error. Given the absence of the conserved phenylalanine or tryptophan at the CDR3 end, a read error is likely. The V gene is TRBV11-1, the J gene TRBJ2-7; D is ambiguous. This CDR3 has 12 amino acids. Trimming removed 1 base from V and 8 bases from J, with 9 bases in between. Per the germline V gene, CDR1 is SGHAT and CDR2 is FQDESV (reference sequence). The chain's CDR3 is CASSLGWTQQYL. CDR3 DNA: TGTGCCAGCAGCTTAGGTTGGACGCAGCAGTACCTC.

This clonotype showed up many times. The rearrangement uses TRBV19 and TRBJ1-1; D ambiguous. The germline V gene has CDR1 LNHDA and CDR2 SQIVND (reference sequence). The CDR3 totals 16 residues. Deletions cut 0 bases from V and 1 base from J, with 12 bases between. In nucleotides, the CDR3 is TGTGCCAGTAGTATAGATCTGGAACTCCGGAACACTGAAGCTTTCTTT. Translating it yields CASSIDLELRNTEAFF.

On this clonotype itself: Lacking the conserved final phenylalanine or tryptophan, this CDR3 likely reflects a read error. V gene TRBV11-2 combines with J gene TRBJ2-5, with TRBD1 matching over 9 bases. This CDR3 region has 15 residues. Looked up from germline, CDR1 is SGHAT and CDR2 is FQNNGV. V trimming: 8 bases; J trimming: 0 bases; junction bases outside the gene matches: 7. The chain's CDR3 is CASGQWTGDQETQYI. The DNA for the CDR3 is TGTGCCAGCGGCCAGTGGACAGGGGACCAAGAGACCCAGTACATC.

In its sample, this clonotype was seen many times. The CDR3: CASSLPGQPQHF. The DNA for the CDR3 is TGTGCCAGCAGTCTCCCGGGTCAGCCCCAGCATTTT. The chain links TRBV27 to TRBJ1-5; the D is unclear. The CDR3 has 12 amino acids. Trimming removed 5 bases from V and 6 bases from J, with 8 bases in between. From germline, CDR1 is MNHEY and CDR2 SMNVEV (reference sequence).

On this clonotype itself: Just one base apart from a much larger clone, this may be a read error. This chain joins TRBV7-9 and TRBJ2-3; D unclear. The CDR3 covers 16 residues. In germline, CDR1 is SEHNR, CDR2 FQNEAQ (reference sequence). The CDR3, as DNA: TGTGCCGGCAGCTCAACCCTTGATCCCGGCACAGATACGCAGTATTTT. It specifies CAGSSTLDPGTDTQYF. Full variable domain (outside the CDR3, taken from reference TRBV7-9 and TRBJ2-3): DTGVSQNPRHKITKRGQNVTFRCDPISEHNRLYWYRQTLGQGPEFLTYFQNEAQLEKSRLLSDRFSAERPKGSFSTLEIQRTEQGDSAMYLCAGSSTLDPGTDTQYFGPGTRLTVL.

Notes on this clonotype: A read error may produce the germline difference seen at one junction end. The rearrangement uses TRBV19 and TRBJ2-3, with 9 nucleotides matching TRBD2. The germline V gene encodes CDR1 LNHDA and CDR2 SQIVND (reference sequence). CDR3 length: 16 amino acids. CDR3 loop: CASSIIAGANTGTQYF. Written as DNA, the CDR3 is TGTGCCAGTAGTATAATAGCGGGAGCGAACACAGGTACGCAGTATTTT.

The rearrangement links TRBV7-6 to TRBJ2-7; D unclear. CDR1 and CDR2 (germline): SGHVS, FNYEAQ. The CDR3 is made up of 14 amino acids. Trimming left V 1 base short and J 5 bases short, with 12 bases between. In DNA form, the CDR3 reads TGTGCCAGCAGCTTAGTTTTCGGCACAGACGAGCAGTACTTC. Its protein product is CASSLVFGTDEQYF.

On this clonotype: A single base separates this from a much larger clone, so it may be a read error. The rearrangement links TRBV6-5 to TRBJ1-1, with unresolved D. Germline V CDR1 and CDR2: MNHEY, SVGAGI. This CDR3 has 14 residues. Here the CDR3 reads CASRNPITYQEAYF. The CDR3 DNA reads as TGTGCCAGCAGAAACCCCATTACCTATCAAGAAGCTTACTTT.

This clonotype was found many times. The J gene is TRBJ2-1, the V gene TRBV20-1; the D gene could be TRBD1 or TRBD2 (5 bases each). The CDR3 contains 12 residues. Per germline, CDR1 DFQATT and CDR2 SNEGSKA (reference sequence). Deletions cut 5 bases from V and 4 bases from J, with 9 bases between. In nucleotides, the CDR3 is TGCAGTGCTGGGGACCGATACAATGAGCAGTTCTTC. It translates to CSAGDRYNEQFF.

This clonotype came up many times. The V call is TRBV29-1, the J call TRBJ2-7; 8 positions match TRBD2. Per the germline V gene, CDR1 is SQVTM and CDR2 is ANQGSEA. The CDR3 has 14 amino acids. J was trimmed by 4 bases and V by 0 bases; bases with no gene match: 5. Here the CDR3 DNA reads TGCAGCGTTGAAGACAGGAAGCGGGGGTACGAGCAGTACTTC. Translated, it gives CSVEDRKRGYEQYF.

This clonotype is a singleton in its sample. Being one base from a much bigger clone, this may be a read error. The chain combines TRBV5-6 with TRBJ1-2, with 7 bases lining up with TRBD1. Trimming cost V 3 bases and J 6 bases; bases outside gene matches: 14. The length of the CDR3 is 16 residues. The germline V gene has CDR1 SGHDT and CDR2 YYEEEE. CDR3 region: CASSYDTRGTNHGYTF. CDR3 nucleotide sequence: TGTGCCAGCAGCTACGACACCAGGGGGACGAACCATGGCTACACCTTC. Filled out from reference TRBV5-6 and TRBJ1-2, the complete variable domain reads DAGVTQSPTHLIKTRGQQVTLRCSPKSGHDTVSWYQQALGQGPQFIFQYYEEEERQRGNFPDRFSGHQFPNYSSELNVNALLLGDSALYLCASSYDTRGTNHGYTFGSGTRLTVV.

This clonotype was observed a few times. The chain employs TRBV6-6 and TRBJ2-5; 12 bases fit TRBD2. This CDR3 has 15 residues. Germline CDR1 and CDR2: MNHNY and SVGAGI (reference sequence). V lost 8 bases to trimming and J lost 2 bases; unmatched junction nucleotides: 6. The CDR3 loop reads CASLGTSGLQETQYF. The CDR3 DNA is TGTGCCAGCCTGGGGACTAGCGGGTTACAAGAGACCCAGTACTTC.

This clonotype appeared a few times. The chain recombines TRBV30 with TRBJ2-7, with D possibly called TRBD1 or TRBD2 (5 bases each). Germline V CDR1 and CDR2: GTSNPN, SVGIG (reference sequence). This CDR3 comprises 14 residues. V lost 4 bases to trimming and J lost 3 bases, with 16 bases between them. CDR3 residues: CAWTRGILGYEQYF. CDR3 in DNA: TGTGCCTGGACCCGGGGCATCCTGGGCTACGAGCAGTACTTC.

The chain employs TRBV27 and TRBJ2-1; D remains unclear. Germline CDR1 and CDR2: MNHEY and SMNVEV (reference sequence). The ends were cut back, 3 bases at V and 0 bases at J, with 9 bases in the middle. The CDR3 covers 15 residues. The CDR3 DNA reads as TGTGCCAGCAGTTTTAGCAGGTCCTCCTACAATGAGCAGTTCTTC. Translated, it gives CASSFSRSSYNEQFF.

In this sample, this clonotype turned up once. A much larger clone sits a single nucleotide away, making a read error possible. This rearrangement joins TRBV20-1 to TRBJ1-3; D remains ambiguous. CDR3 length: 13 residues. Germline V CDR1 and CDR2: DFQATT, SNEGSKA (reference sequence). The CDR3 here is CSARSGVGNTTYF. The CDR3, as DNA: TGCAGTGCTAGAAGCGGAGTTGGAAACACCACATATTTT.

This clonotype was detected a few times. The chain employs TRBV28 and TRBJ2-5, with 12 nucleotides matching TRBD2. V lost 3 bases, J lost 2 bases, and 16 bases stayed unmatched. The CDR3 runs 20 residues. The germline CDR1 and CDR2 sequences are MDHEN and SYDVKM. CDR3 coding DNA: TGTGCCAGCAGTTTCCCCACTAGCGGGAGGCCCGGGGTCGATCAAGAGACCCAGTACTTC. This sequence encodes CASSFPTSGRPGVDQETQYF.

The sample holds many counts of this clonotype. V and J are TRBV7-6 and TRBJ1-3; 8 bases agree with TRBD1. Trimming cost V 5 bases and J 0 bases; bases outside gene matches: 3. The CDR3 has 15 amino acids. Germline V gene data show CDR1 as SGHVS and CDR2 as FNYEAQ. The DNA for the CDR3 is TGTGCCAGCAGCCCCGACAGGGGCTCTGGAAACACCATATATTTT. Its protein product is CASSPDRGSGNTIYF.

V gene TRBV5-1 combines with J gene TRBJ1-3, with D possibly being TRBD1 (5 bases). Germline CDR1 is SGHRS and CDR2 is YFSETQ. The CDR3 sequence is 15 residues long. Trimming shortened V by 1 base and J by 2 bases, and 10 bases separated the two germline ends. The CDR3 coding sequence is TGCGCCAGCAGCTTGTCGCGGGGGACTGGAAACACCATATATTTT. Encoded protein: CASSLSRGTGNTIYF.

The V call is TRBV11-2, the J call TRBJ2-5; unclear D gene. Germline CDR1 SGHAT, CDR2 FQNNGV. Trimming stripped 2 bases from V and 0 bases from J, with 10 bases between. The CDR3 spans 15 residues. In DNA form, the CDR3 reads TGTGCCAGCAGCTTATCCGGCTACGACCAAGAGACCCAGTACTTC. Residues: CASSLSGYDQETQYF.

This sequence joins TRBV24-1 and TRBJ2-3; D may correspond to TRBD1 or TRBD2 (6 bases each). V was trimmed by 9 bases and J by 2 bases, leaving 11 bases between them. The CDR3 is 13 amino acids. Germline CDR1 reads KGHDR; CDR2 reads SFDVKD. Here the CDR3 reads CATAGHNTDTQYF. CDR3 DNA sequence: TGTGCCACCGCGGGACACAACACAGATACGCAGTATTTT.

This chain uses TRBV7-9 with TRBJ2-7; 7 bases align to TRBD1. V lost 6 bases to trimming and J lost 2 bases; unmatched junction nucleotides: 7. The germline gives CDR1 SEHNR, CDR2 FQNEAQ (reference sequence). CDR3 length: 14 residues. The CDR3 DNA reads TGTGCCAGCAGTTCGAACGACAGGGCCTACGAGCAGTACTTC. Translation: CASSSNDRAYEQYF.

This clonotype came up a few times. The chain recombines TRBV20-1 with TRBJ1-3; 10 bases are a match to TRBD1. The CDR3 covers 20 residues. V lost 1 base to trimming and J lost 2 bases; unmatched junction nucleotides: 17. Germline assignment: CDR1 DFQATT and CDR2 SNEGSKA (reference sequence). The CDR3, as DNA: TGCAGTGCTAGAGGGTACAAGACAGGGGGCTTTCCTCAGGCTGGAAACACCATATATTTT. This encodes CSARGYKTGGFPQAGNTIYF.

The sample holds a few counts of this clonotype. The chain links TRBV19 to TRBJ2-3, with 11 bases lining up with TRBD2. The CDR3 totals 15 residues. The germline CDR1 and CDR2 sequences are LNHDA and SQIVND (reference sequence). V lost 5 bases, J lost 1 base, and 2 bases stayed unmatched. CDR3 nucleotides: TGTGCCAGTAGTGGGGGACTAGCGGGCACAGATACGCAGTATTTT. This gives the protein CASSGGLAGTDTQYF.

This clonotype was found many times. In nucleotides, the CDR3 is TGTGCCAGCAGCTTTTTGCTGGACACTGAAGCTTTCTTT. Its translation: CASSFLLDTEAFF. The genes are TRBV13 and TRBJ1-1; the D is unclear. Looked up from germline, CDR1 is PRHDT and CDR2 is FYEKMQ (reference sequence). The V gene lost 3 bases and the J gene lost 3 bases, with 8 bases spanning the gap. This CDR3 has 13 residues.

This clonotype was recorded a few times. The chain combines TRBV20-1 with TRBJ2-7, with D perhaps TRBD2 (6 bases). Trimming stripped 0 bases from V and 0 bases from J, with 6 bases between. Germline V gene data show CDR1 as DFQATT and CDR2 as SNEGSKA (reference sequence). The CDR3 is made up of 13 amino acids. The CDR3 DNA follows: TGCAGTGCTAGAGAGACTAGCTCCTACGAGCAGTACTTC. Translated, it gives CSARETSSYEQYF.

At least ten counts were recorded for this clonotype. This chain links TRBV7-9 with TRBJ2-5; D remains ambiguous. Between the trimmed V and J ends, which lost 4 bases and 2 bases, there was a span of 14 bases. The CDR3 length is 15 residues. CDR1 SEHNR and CDR2 FQNEAQ come from the germline V gene (reference sequence). The CDR3 here is CASSSIRTEQETQYF. The DNA for the CDR3 is TGTGCCAGCAGCTCTATACGGACGGAACAAGAGACCCAGTACTTC. The full variable domain, completed using reference TRBV7-9 and TRBJ2-5, is DTGVSQNPRHKITKRGQNVTFRCDPISEHNRLYWYRQTLGQGPEFLTYFQNEAQLEKSRLLSDRFSAERPKGSFSTLEIQRTEQGDSAMYLCASSSIRTEQETQYFGPGTRLLVL.